This T cell receptor beta chain was observed in a study of blood T cell repertoires in COVID-19. Whole-study context: The United States, Italy and Spain were the sources of the acute and convalescent COVID-19 samples.

The CDR3 totals 17 residues. The germline V gene encodes CDR1 SGHTA and CDR2 FQGNSA. Deletions cut 5 bases from V and 0 bases from J, with 19 bases between. The authors' processing: Amplification of reference gene primers provided the estimated nucleated cell counts. Repertoires were generated with immunoSEQ multiplex PCR, while TCRdb's copy carries only in-frame clones and drops some. The D gene and trimming were derived from the DNA, and the V and J assignments and clone size from that table. The repertoire has 100,000 to 120,000 clones, 85% to 90% of them found once; the top ten carry approximately 5.1%.

The sequence was obtained from an older woman with COVID-19, enrolled during active disease. The sample consisted of peripheral blood. The genes are TRBV7-2 and TRBJ1-1, with a tentative D call TRBD1 (6 bases). In DNA form, the CDR3 reads TGTGCCAGCAGCCCCTCCGGGACACAAGGTTTGAACACTGAAGCTTTCTTT. This sequence encodes CASSPSGTQGLNTEAFF. The complete variable domain, with remaining parts taken from reference TRBV7-2 and TRBJ1-1, reads GAGVSQSPSNKVTEKGKDVELRCDPISGHTALYWYRQSLGQGLEFLIYFQGNSAPDKSGLPSDRFSAERTGGSVSTLTIQRTQQEDSAVYLCASSPSGTQGLNTEAFFGQGTRLTVV.